This T cell receptor (beta chain) emerged from a study of regulatory T cells in long-lasting Graves disease. The overall study: Persistence in Graves' disease required over 5 years of antithyroid drugs plus positive TSH receptor antibodies.

According to the study, TCR beta libraries were built with iRepertoire HTBI primers and CDR3-region Arm-PCR. TCRdb fed the multiplex PCR reads into MiXCR, producing one record per CDR3 protein. Among around 510,000 distinct CDR3 sequences listed, roughly 20% were seen once. Time point indicated: persistent/refractory GD, antithyroid drugs over 5 years with positive TRAb. The TCR library was prepared using RNA isolated from PBMCs. A note on this clonotype: A much larger clone differs from this one at a single base, so this may be a read error.

This receptor was identified in a female donor with Graves disease. The input for sequencing was peripheral blood mononuclear cells (PBMCs), taken when the disease was refractory, from a patient treated with antithyroid drugs.

The CDR3 reads CASMGVSSYGQYF. CDR3 nucleotides: TGTGCCAGCATGGGCGTCAGCTCCTACGGGCAGTACTTC. The chain uses TRBV6-2 or TRBV6-3 and TRBJ2-7; no clear D. CDR1 is MNHEY, CDR2 SVGEGT, per germline. The CDR3 runs 13 residues.